The rows below give T cell receptor beta chains drawn from one sample of a study of blood T cell repertoires in COVID-19. Generated by immunoSEQ multiplex PCR, the TCRdb table keeps only in-frame clones and is missing some. The sample shows some 190,000 clones, approximately 80% of them seen only once. The specimen sequenced was peripheral blood. The origin of the receptors is a woman between 45 and 60 years old with active or convalescent COVID-19. Both conserved end residues are trimmed from each CDR3. Rows give clone size only sometimes, using once, few, many, or a class for an expanded clone.

v_call clone_size cdr3_aa
TRBV11-2 . ASSLVAGGVSNEQF
TRBV28 . ASSLAPGTGAGEQY
TRBV3-1/TRBV3-2 . ASSQDLASGSKNIQY
TRBV5-1 . ASSLAGNTGELF
TRBV6-5 . ASRQGYIDEKLF
TRBV9 few ASSIDWRGNTGELF
TRBV2 . ASSEGVSGNTGELF
TRBV5-4 . ATVRQGYNEQF
TRBV19 few ASRYPGQGPNYGYT
TRBV14 . ASSQDLGQGDSPLH
TRBV18 . ASSFDREGYGYT
TRBV7-8 . ASLSYRGVHTEAF
TRBV20-1 . SASRGTSGRNEQF
TRBV6-6 . ASSYSRGGYEQY
TRBV19 . ASSILAGQGYT
TRBV19 . ASSMDREVGISNQPQH